These 26 T cell receptor beta chains were sequenced from one sample in a study of a mutant IDH1 vaccine in newly diagnosed glioma. Time point noted: week 47, end of study. Each vaccine dose was 300 ug of mutant IDH1 20-mer peptide, with topical imiquimod. TCRdb's table, derived via immunoSEQ multiplex PCR, lists solely in-frame clones and lacks some. The repertoire holds about 34,000 clones, 87% seen once, with about 12% in the top ten. These receptors' targets are unknown. The specimen comprised PBMCs, sampled from a glioma patient whose treatment included an IDH1 peptide vaccine. The receptors shown here come from a woman aged 25 to 39 with glioma.

The J gene is TRBJ2-7, the V gene TRBV11-2; D gene uncertain. CDR3 length: 13 amino acids. Trimming cost V 3 bases and J 1 base, with 7 bases left between them. Germline assignment: CDR1 SGHAT and CDR2 FQNNGV. The CDR3: CASSFGGSYEQYF. The CDR3, as DNA: TGTGCCAGCAGCTTCGGTGGGTCCTACGAGCAGTACTTC.

This CDR3 is CASSPGTSGATDTQYF. The CDR3 region has the DNA TGTGCCAGCAGCCCCGGGACTAGCGGGGCTACAGATACGCAGTATTTT. The chain recombines TRBV4-2 with TRBJ2-3; 13 bases line up with TRBD2. The junction had 4 bases not matched to a gene; V was cut back by 4 bases and J by 3 bases. The CDR3 is made up of 16 amino acids. CDR1 and CDR2 (germline): LGHNA, YNFKEQ.

CDR3 amino acids: CASRNQGAGELFF. DNA of the CDR3: TGTGCCAGCAGAAATCAGGGGGCCGGGGAGCTGTTTTTT. The rearrangement uses TRBV6-1 and TRBJ2-2; 7 nucleotides match TRBD1. Losses at the gene ends were 6 bases for V and 6 bases for J; bases not matched to a gene: 4. The CDR3 sequence is 13 residues long. The germline V gene has CDR1 MNHNS and CDR2 SASEGT.

This clone showed up just once. The chain employs TRBV4-1 and TRBJ2-7; D tentatively fits TRBD1 or TRBD2 (6 bases each). Germline CDR1 MGHRA, CDR2 YSYEKL. The V and J ends lost 1 base and 1 base respectively, with 17 bases between them. CDR3 length: 17 residues. The CDR3 coding sequence is TGCGCCAGCAGCCAAGGAGTCCGGGGGCCTTCTTCCTACGAGCAGTACTTC. It translates to CASSQGVRGPSSYEQYF.

In its sample, this clone was seen a few times. The gene calls are TRBV19 and TRBJ2-7, with TRBD2 matching 10 bases. The trim removed 7 bases at V and 3 bases at J, leaving 9 bases unmatched. Germline V gives CDR1 LNHDA, CDR2 SQIVND (reference sequence). This CDR3 contains 15 residues. Written as DNA, the CDR3 is TGTGCCAGTAAGCGGGGGGGCCGAGGCCTCTACGAGCAGTACTTC. Protein sequence: CASKRGGRGLYEQYF.

The chain combines TRBV25-1 with TRBJ1-2, with D unresolved. CDR3 length equals 11 residues. V was trimmed by 7 bases and J by 5 bases, leaving 8 bases between them. From germline, CDR1 is MGHDK and CDR2 SYGVNS. This chain's CDR3 is CASTEGYGYTF. The CDR3 DNA sequence: TGTGCCAGCACCGAGGGATATGGCTACACCTTC.

V usage is TRBV5-4 and J usage is TRBJ2-1; D is undetermined. Per the germline V gene, CDR1 is SGHNT and CDR2 is YYREEE (reference sequence). V shed 1 base and J shed 0 bases, with 14 bases lying between them. This CDR3 region has 17 residues. This CDR3 reads CASSLSMRTLSYNEQFF. CDR3 nucleotide sequence: TGTGCCAGCAGCTTGTCTATGCGAACTCTCTCCTACAATGAGCAGTTCTTC.

This sequence joins TRBV7-8 and TRBJ2-1; D may be TRBD2 (5 bases). Germline loops: CDR1 SGHVS, CDR2 FQNEAQ. The CDR3 sequence is 10 residues long. The ends were cut back, 5 bases at V and 12 bases at J, with 8 bases in the middle. CDR3 DNA sequence: TGTGCCAGCAGCGCCGGGGTGCAGTTCTTC. Its protein product is CASSAGVQFF. The complete variable domain, with remaining parts taken from reference TRBV7-8 and TRBJ2-1, reads GAGVSQSPRYKVAKRGQDVALRCDPISGHVSLFWYQQALGQGPEFLTYFQNEAQLDKSGLPSDRFFAERPEGSVSTLKIQRTQQEDSAVYLCASSAGVQFFGPGTRLTVL.

CDR3 DNA: TGCGCCAGTGGCCTGGGGGAGGACACCGGGGAGCTGTTTTTT. The encoded protein is CASGLGEDTGELFF. The chain couples TRBV5-1 to TRBJ2-2; possibly TRBD2 for D (6 bases). Trimming shortened V by 8 bases and J by 3 bases, and 14 bases separated the two germline ends. The CDR3 spans 14 residues. Germline CDR1 SGHRS, CDR2 YFSETQ.

CDR3 region: CASSLGPAGGPGTGELFF. The DNA for the CDR3 is TGCGCCAGCAGCTTGGGTCCAGCGGGGGGGCCGGGCACCGGGGAGCTGTTTTTT. The chain combines TRBV5-1 with TRBJ2-2; TRBD2 matches 10 bases. The CDR3 contains 18 residues. The junction had 9 bases not matched to a gene; V was cut back by 0 bases and J by 4 bases. Germline CDR1 and CDR2: SGHRS and YFSETQ.

V is TRBV5-1 and J is TRBJ1-2; 8 nucleotides match TRBD1. Germline CDR1 and CDR2: SGHRS and YFSETQ. This CDR3 has 12 residues. The V gene end was trimmed by 4 bases and the J gene end by 10 bases; junction bases not matched to a gene: 6. The CDR3 nucleotides are TGCGCCAGCAGCCTGGGACAGGACGTCTACACCTTC. The encoded protein is CASSLGQDVYTF.

This chain joins TRBV6-1 and TRBJ2-7; D is unclear. V lost 2 bases, J lost 2 bases, and 13 bases lay in between. Per germline, CDR1 MNHNS and CDR2 SASEGT. The CDR3 runs to 15 residues. The CDR3 spells CASSETRVAAYEQYF. The CDR3 nucleotides read TGTGCCAGCAGTGAAACGCGAGTCGCGGCCTACGAGCAGTACTTC.

The V call is TRBV13, the J call TRBJ1-2; D ambiguous. The length of the CDR3 is 13 residues. V dropped 4 bases and J dropped 4 bases, with 10 bases sitting between them. Germline V gene data show CDR1 as PRHDT and CDR2 as FYEKMQ (reference sequence). CDR3 nucleotides: TGTGCCAGCAGCTCCCGGACGGGCTATGGCTACACCTTC. Translated: CASSSRTGYGYTF. Full variable domain (missing parts from reference TRBV13 and TRBJ1-2): AAGVIQSPRHLIKEKRETATLKCYPIPRHDTVYWYQQGPGQDPQFLISFYEKMQSDKGSIPDRFSAQQFSDYHSELNMSSLELGDSALYFCASSSRTGYGYTFGSGTRLTVV.

This chain links TRBV29-1 with TRBJ1-2, with TRBD1 as a possible D gene (5 bases). V lost 0 bases to trimming and J lost 4 bases, with 9 bases between them. The length of the CDR3 is 13 residues. Germline V lookup: CDR1 SQVTM, CDR2 ANQGSEA. The CDR3 sequence is CSVEDAGTYGYTF. In nucleotides, the CDR3 is TGCAGCGTTGAAGATGCGGGGACCTATGGCTACACCTTC.

The chain has TRBV4-3 and TRBJ1-1; 11 nucleotides line up with TRBD1. V lost 1 base, J lost 0 bases, and 1 base stayed unmatched. The CDR3 contains 16 residues. Germline CDR1 reads LGHNA; CDR2 reads YSLEER. The CDR3 coding sequence is TGCGCCAGCAGCCAAGGGACAGGGGGCATGAACACTGAAGCTTTCTTT. Translated, it gives CASSQGTGGMNTEAFF.

The chain recombines TRBV4-2 with TRBJ1-2; tentative D call: TRBD1 (5 bases). Trimming took off 0 bases at V and 1 base at J, with 15 bases between the two ends. This CDR3 region has 17 residues. In germline, CDR1 is LGHNA, CDR2 YNFKEQ. In nucleotides, the CDR3 is TGTGCCAGCAGCCAAGATAAGCGCCAGGGATATAACTATGGCTACACCTTC. This codes for CASSQDKRQGYNYGYTF.

This clone showed up just a few times. The gene calls are TRBV5-1 and TRBJ1-1; D might be TRBD1 (5 bases). Trimming removed 2 bases from V and 0 bases from J, with 11 bases in between. Germline values: CDR1 SGHRS, CDR2 YFSETQ. The CDR3 has 15 amino acids. CDR3 nucleotide sequence: TGCGCCAGCAGCTTCGGGCAGGGCATGAACACTGAAGCTTTCTTT. Translation: CASSFGQGMNTEAFF.

The V and J genes are TRBV29-1 and TRBJ1-2; 7 bases align to TRBD1. The CDR3 sequence is 13 residues long. CDR1 is SQVTM and CDR2 is ANQGSEA in the germline V gene. Trimming took 5 bases from V and 1 from J; bases not matched to a gene: 4. CDR3 in DNA: TGCAGCGTTAAGTCAGGGGGTAACTATGGCTACACCTTC. Protein product: CSVKSGGNYGYTF.

The chain recombines TRBV30 with TRBJ1-5; 9 bases agree with TRBD1. Germline CDR1 reads GTSNPN; CDR2 reads SVGIG (reference sequence). The CDR3 sequence is 14 residues long. The V gene end was trimmed by 1 base and the J gene end by 7 bases; junction bases not matched to a gene: 5. The CDR3 loop reads CAWSGGQGKQPQHF. The CDR3 nucleotides are TGTGCCTGGAGTGGGGGACAGGGAAAGCAGCCCCAGCATTTT.

The rearrangement joins TRBV27 to TRBJ1-1; D remains unclear. The CDR3 spans 14 residues. Germline lookup yields CDR1 MNHEY and CDR2 SMNVEV (reference sequence). V lost 5 bases and J lost 7, with 17 bases in between. The CDR3 DNA reads as TGTGCCAGCAGTCCCTTACTAGGCGGGGATGAAGCTTTCTTT. The encoded protein is CASSPLLGGDEAFF.

The V and J genes are TRBV29-1 and TRBJ2-2; D not resolved. Germline-derived CDR1 and CDR2 are SQVTM and ANQGSEA. V was cut by 2 bases and J by 5 bases, with 9 bases left in between. The CDR3 sequence is 13 residues long. Here the CDR3 DNA reads TGCAGCGTTGAAAAAGGGCCTACCGGGGAGCTGTTTTTT. It specifies CSVEKGPTGELFF.

The chain joins TRBV15 to TRBJ1-1, with no clear D. V was trimmed by 0 bases and J by 11 bases, leaving 7 bases between them. This CDR3 spans 11 amino acids. Germline loops: CDR1 LNHNV, CDR2 YYDKDF (reference sequence). Written as DNA, the CDR3 is TGTGCCACCAGCAGAGAGCGGGAGGCTTTCTTT. Protein product: CATSREREAFF.

The chain recombines TRBV6-5 with TRBJ1-1; 7 bases align to TRBD1. The germline V gene encodes CDR1 MNHEY and CDR2 SVGAGI. The CDR3 loop spans 13 amino acids. With V trimmed by 7 bases and J by 1 base, 3 bases remained unmatched. In DNA, the CDR3 is TGTGCCAGCACGCGGACAGGGAACACTGAAGCTTTCTTT. It encodes CASTRTGNTEAFF.

This rearrangement joins TRBV4-1 to TRBJ2-2, with D possibly being TRBD1 (6 bases). Germline V gene sequence: CDR1 MGHRA, CDR2 YSYEKL. The CDR3 consists of 15 residues. Trimming cost V 1 base and J 8 bases, with 14 bases left between them. As DNA, the CDR3 is TGCGCCAGCAGCCAAGGGGGGCTAGGCCCGGGGGAGCTGTTTTTT. Translated, it gives CASSQGGLGPGELFF.

This sequence joins TRBV6-6 and TRBJ1-2, with TRBD1 as a possible D gene (5 bases). The CDR3 totals 14 residues. Deletions cut 0 bases from V and 4 bases from J, with 9 bases between. The V gene's germline CDR1 is MNHNY and CDR2 SVGAGI (reference sequence). CDR3 DNA: TGTGCCAGCAGTTACTCGAGGGGCTCCTATGGCTACACCTTC. This gives the protein CASSYSRGSYGYTF.

V is TRBV7-6 and J is TRBJ1-5; tentative D call: TRBD1 (5 bases). V lost 3 bases and J 4 bases, leaving 7 bases between the germline ends. This CDR3 is 13 amino acids long. Per the germline V gene, CDR1 is SGHVS and CDR2 is FNYEAQ. This CDR3 reads CASSLGENQPQHF. Written as DNA, the CDR3 is TGTGCCAGCAGCTTGGGGGAGAATCAGCCCCAGCATTTT. Full variable domain (rest looked up from reference TRBV7-6 and TRBJ1-5): GAGVSQSPRYKVTKRGQDVALRCDPISGHVSLYWYRQALGQGPEFLTYFNYEAQQDKSGLPNDRFSAERPEGSISTLTIQRTEQRDSAMYRCASSLGENQPQHFGDGTRLSIL.